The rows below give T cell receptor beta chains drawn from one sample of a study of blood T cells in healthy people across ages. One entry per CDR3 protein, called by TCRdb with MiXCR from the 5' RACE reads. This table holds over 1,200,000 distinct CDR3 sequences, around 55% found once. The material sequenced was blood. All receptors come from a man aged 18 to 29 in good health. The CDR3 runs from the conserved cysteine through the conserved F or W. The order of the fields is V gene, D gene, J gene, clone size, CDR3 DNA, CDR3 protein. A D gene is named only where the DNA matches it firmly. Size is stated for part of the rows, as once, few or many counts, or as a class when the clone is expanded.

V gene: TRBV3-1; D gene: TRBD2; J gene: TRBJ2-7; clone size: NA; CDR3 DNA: TGTGCCAGCAGCCACTCTAGCGGGAGCGACGAGCAGTACTTC; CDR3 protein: CASSHSSGSDEQYF
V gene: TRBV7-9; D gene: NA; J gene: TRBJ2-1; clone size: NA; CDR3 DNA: TGTGCCAGCAGCCCAGCGGCCGCTAGCTCCTACAATGAGCAGTTCTTC; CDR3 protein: CASSPAAASSYNEQFF
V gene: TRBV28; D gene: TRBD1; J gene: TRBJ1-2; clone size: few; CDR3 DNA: TGTGCCAGCAGTCTGCACCCCGGACAGGCCATTCAACGCTATGGCTACACCTTC; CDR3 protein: CASSLHPGQAIQRYGYTF
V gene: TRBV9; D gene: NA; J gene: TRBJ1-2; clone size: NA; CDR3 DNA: TGTGCCAGCAGCGTAGAACAGGGCGGCTATGGCTACACCTTC; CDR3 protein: CASSVEQGGYGYTF
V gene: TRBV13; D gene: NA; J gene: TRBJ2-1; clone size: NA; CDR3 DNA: TGTGCCAGCAGCATTCGGTCCCGCGGTTGGAATGAGCAGTTCTTC; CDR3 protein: CASSIRSRGWNEQFF
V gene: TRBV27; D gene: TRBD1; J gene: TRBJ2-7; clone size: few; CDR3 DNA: TGTGCCAGCAGTCCACAGCAACAGGGGGAACTCTACAATGAGCAGTACTTC; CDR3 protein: CASSPQQQGELYNEQYF
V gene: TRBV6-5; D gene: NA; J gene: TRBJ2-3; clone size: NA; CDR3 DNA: TGTGCCAGCAGCCGTCATCCAGATACGCAGTATTTT; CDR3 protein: CASSRHPDTQYF
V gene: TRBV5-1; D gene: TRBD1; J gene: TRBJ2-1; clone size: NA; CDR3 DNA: TGCGCCAGCCGGTTCGGGACAGGGGACTACAACAATGAGCAGTTCTTC; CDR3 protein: CASRFGTGDYNNEQFF
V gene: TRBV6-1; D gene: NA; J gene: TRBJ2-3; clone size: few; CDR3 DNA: TGTGCCAGCCGGACCCCGGTTGGCACAGATACGCAGTATTTT; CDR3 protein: CASRTPVGTDTQYF
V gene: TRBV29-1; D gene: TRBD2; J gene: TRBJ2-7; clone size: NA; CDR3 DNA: TGCAGCGTTGAGGCTAGCGGGAGCTACGAGCAGTACTTC; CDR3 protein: CSVEASGSYEQYF
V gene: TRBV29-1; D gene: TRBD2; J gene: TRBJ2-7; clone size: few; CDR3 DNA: TGCAGCGTTGAAGATTGGTTAGCGGGAGGGTACGAGCAGTACTTC; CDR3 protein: CSVEDWLAGGYEQYF
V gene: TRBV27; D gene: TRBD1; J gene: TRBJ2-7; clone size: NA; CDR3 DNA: TGTGCCAGCAGTTTATATCGGACAGGTAGCACCGAGCAGTACTTC; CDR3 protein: CASSLYRTGSTEQYF
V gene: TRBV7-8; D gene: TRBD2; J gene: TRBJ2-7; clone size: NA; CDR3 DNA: TGTGCCAGCAGCTTAACCATAGCGGGAGGGTTACACGAGCAGTACTTC; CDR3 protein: CASSLTIAGGLHEQYF
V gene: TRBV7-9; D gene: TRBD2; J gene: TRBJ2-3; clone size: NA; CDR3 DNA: TGTGCCAGCAGCTCCGAGCGACTAGCGGGAGATACGCAGTATTTT; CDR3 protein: CASSSERLAGDTQYF
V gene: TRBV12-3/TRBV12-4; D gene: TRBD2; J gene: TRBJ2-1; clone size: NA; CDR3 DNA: TGTGCCAGCAGTTTCCGTACGGGGGGACGGACCTACAATGAGCAGTTCTTC; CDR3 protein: CASSFRTGGRTYNEQFF
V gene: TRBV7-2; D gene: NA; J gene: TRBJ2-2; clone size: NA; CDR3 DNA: TGTGCCAGCAGCATGGCCACCGGGGAGCTGTTTTTT; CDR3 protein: CASSMATGELFF
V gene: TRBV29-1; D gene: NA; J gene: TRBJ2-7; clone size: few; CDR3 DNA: TGCAGCGTTGAGCTTACCCCTGGCGAGCAGTACTTC; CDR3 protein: CSVELTPGEQYF
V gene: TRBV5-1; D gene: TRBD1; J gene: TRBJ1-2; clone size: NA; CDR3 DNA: TGCGCCAGCAGCTTGGGAACTGATGAGGGGGCTTATGGCTACACCTTC; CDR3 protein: CASSLGTDEGAYGYTF
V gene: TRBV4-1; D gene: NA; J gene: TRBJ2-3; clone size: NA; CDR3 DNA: TGCGCCAGCAGCCAAGGACACAGCGCAGATACGCAGTATTTT; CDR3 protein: CASSQGHSADTQYF
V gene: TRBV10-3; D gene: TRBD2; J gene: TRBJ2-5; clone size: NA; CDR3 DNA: TGTGCCATCAGTGAGTCGCCTAGCGGGCAAGAGACCCAGTACTTC; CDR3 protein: CAISESPSGQETQYF
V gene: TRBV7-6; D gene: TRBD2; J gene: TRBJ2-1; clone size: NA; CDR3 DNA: TGTGCCAGCAGCTTAATGGGACTATCTTCCTACAATGAGCAGTTCTTC; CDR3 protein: CASSLMGLSSYNEQFF
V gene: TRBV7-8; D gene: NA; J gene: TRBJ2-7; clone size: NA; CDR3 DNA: TGTGCCAGCAGCCCCCTCGGGGGGACAGGGACTAGCTCCGAGCAGTACTTC; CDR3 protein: CASSPLGGTGTSSEQYF
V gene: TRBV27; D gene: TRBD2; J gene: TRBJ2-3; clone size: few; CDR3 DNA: TGTGCCAGTAGTAGCGGGGTTAACACAGATACGCAGTATTTT; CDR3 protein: CASSSGVNTDTQYF
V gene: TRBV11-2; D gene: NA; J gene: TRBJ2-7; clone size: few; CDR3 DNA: TGTGCCAGCAGCTTAGCGTGGCGAGGAACCTACGAGCAGTACTTC; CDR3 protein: CASSLAWRGTYEQYF
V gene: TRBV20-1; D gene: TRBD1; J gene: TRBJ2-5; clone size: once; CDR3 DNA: TGCAGTGCTCCTTGGACAGGGGTCGAGGAGACCCAGTACTTC; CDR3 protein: CSAPWTGVEETQYF
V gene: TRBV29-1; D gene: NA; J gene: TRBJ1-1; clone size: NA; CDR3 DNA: TGCAGCGTTGAAGCGGACGGTTCTGAAGCTTTCTTT; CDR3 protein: CSVEADGSEAFF
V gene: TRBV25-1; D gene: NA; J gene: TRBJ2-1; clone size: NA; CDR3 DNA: TGTGCCAACACCAAGGGAGGCCTCTACAATGAGCAGTTCTTC; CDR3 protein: CANTKGGLYNEQFF
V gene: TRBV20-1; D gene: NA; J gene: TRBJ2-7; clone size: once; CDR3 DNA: TGCAGTGCTACGGACGGATTTGGGGACGAGCAGTACTTC; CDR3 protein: CSATDGFGDEQYF
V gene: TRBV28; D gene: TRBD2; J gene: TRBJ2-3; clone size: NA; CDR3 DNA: TGTGCCAGCAGTCGCGGGGGAGTCACAGATACGCAGTATTTT; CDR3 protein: CASSRGGVTDTQYF
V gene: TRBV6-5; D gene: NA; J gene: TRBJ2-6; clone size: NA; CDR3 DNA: TGTACCAGCAGTTACTCGGGGACCTCTGGGGCCAACGTCCTGACTTTC; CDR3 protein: CTSSYSGTSGANVLTF
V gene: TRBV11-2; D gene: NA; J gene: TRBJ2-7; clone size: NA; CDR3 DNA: TGTGCCAGCAGCTTAGATATAGTCCCGGGAATCTCCTACGAGCAGTACTTC; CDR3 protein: CASSLDIVPGISYEQYF
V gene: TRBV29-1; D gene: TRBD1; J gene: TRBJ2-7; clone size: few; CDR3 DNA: TGCAGCGTTTCTGGGACAGACTACGAGCAGTACTTC; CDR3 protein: CSVSGTDYEQYF
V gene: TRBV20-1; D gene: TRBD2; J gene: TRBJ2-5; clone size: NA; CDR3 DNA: TGCAGTGCTCAGACTAGCCAGGAGACCCAGTACTTC; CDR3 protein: CSAQTSQETQYF
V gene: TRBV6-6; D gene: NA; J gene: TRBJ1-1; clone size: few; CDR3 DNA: TGTGCCAGCAGTCCCCGGTACACTGAAGCTTTCTTT; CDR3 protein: CASSPRYTEAFF
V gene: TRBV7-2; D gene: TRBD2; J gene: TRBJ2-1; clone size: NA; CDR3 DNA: TGTGCCAGCAGCTTAGAAGCGGGGGGGGAGCAGTTCTTC; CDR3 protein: CASSLEAGGEQFF
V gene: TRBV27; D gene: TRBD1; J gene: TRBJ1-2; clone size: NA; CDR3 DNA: TGTGCCAGCAGTTTCTCTACAGGGGCGATTAACTATGGCTACACCTTC; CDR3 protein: CASSFSTGAINYGYTF
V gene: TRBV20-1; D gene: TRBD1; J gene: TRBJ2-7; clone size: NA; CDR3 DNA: TGCGGTGCCGTCCTAGGTGGGACAGGGGCCGGGGAGCAGTACTTC; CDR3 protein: CGAVLGGTGAGEQYF
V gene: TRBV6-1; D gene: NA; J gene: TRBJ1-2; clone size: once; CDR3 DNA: TGTGCCAGCAGGGGCCCGGGACCTGGGTCCGATGCTCCCGGGCTCTTAAGGCGTGGCTACACCTTC; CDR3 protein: CASRGPGPGSDAPGLLRRGYTF
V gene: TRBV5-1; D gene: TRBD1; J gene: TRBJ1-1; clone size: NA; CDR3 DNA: TGCGCCAGCAGCTGGGCCAGTCCCGGGACAGGGGGCGGTACTGAAGCTTTCTTT; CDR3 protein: CASSWASPGTGGGTEAFF
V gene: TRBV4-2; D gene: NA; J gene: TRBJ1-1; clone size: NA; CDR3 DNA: TGTGCCAGCAGCCAGGGGCCGGGGCGGGATGTAGAAGCTTTCTTT; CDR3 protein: CASSQGPGRDVEAFF
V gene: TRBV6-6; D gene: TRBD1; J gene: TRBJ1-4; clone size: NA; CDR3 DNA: TGTGCCAGCAGTTTTGGACAGGGTGTCAAGTTTTTT; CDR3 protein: CASSFGQGVKFF